This note documents a single T cell receptor beta chain sequence. These data belong to a study of blood T cell repertoires in COVID-19. Study background: There were acute and convalescent COVID-19 samples, and they came from the United States, Italy and Spain.

Sequenced by immunoSEQ multiplex PCR; TCRdb stores in-frame clones only, minus some. The table includes 430,000 or so clones, approximately 91% detected once. Germline CDR1 and CDR2: SGHNT and YENEEA. This CDR3 is 16 amino acids long. The V segment lost 4 bases and the J segment 1 base; nucleotides outside the gene matches: 4. The V gene is TRBV11-3, the J gene TRBJ2-1; 10 bases are shared with TRBD1. The specimen was PBMCs or T cells enriched from blood (not recorded which). This clonotype originated in a woman aged 18-29 years who had been exposed to COVID-19. The DNA of the CDR3 is TGTGCCAGCAGCTCGGGGGACAGGGGTTCCTACAATGAGCAGTTCTTC. As protein: CASSSGDRGSYNEQFF.